One and the same sample provided the 24 T cell receptor beta chains below, sequenced in a study of cytomegalovirus exposure and HLA in healthy donors. The protocol was immunoSEQ multiplex PCR, while the TCRdb copy is restricted to in-frame clones and leaves out a portion. The sample includes around 69,000 clones, roughly 95% of them seen just once. Sequencing was done on a sample of PBMCs. Every receptor here comes from a woman in her late teens or twenties in good health and CMV-seropositive.

The chain combines TRBV7-2 with TRBJ2-1, with TRBD2 identical over 9 bases. J lost 7 bases, V lost 1 base, and 11 bases had no gene match. The CDR3 has 17 residues. Germline V gives CDR1 SGHTA, CDR2 FQGNSA. The CDR3 sequence is CASSLERTGLAKNEQFF. The CDR3 DNA sequence: TGTGCCAGCAGCTTAGAAAGAACGGGACTAGCCAAAAATGAGCAGTTCTTC.

This rearrangement joins TRBV7-2 to TRBJ1-4, with 8 bases aligning to TRBD1. V lost 5 bases, J lost 10 bases, and 9 bases stayed unmatched. Germline CDR1 and CDR2: SGHTA and FQGNSA. There are 14 residues in the CDR3. Here the CDR3 DNA reads TGTGCCAGCAGCGAACAGGGGGTACTGGGAAAACTGTTTTTT. Translation gives CASSEQGVLGKLFF.

The rearrangement links TRBV7-9 to TRBJ1-2, with TRBD1 matching 8 bases. V shed 1 base, J shed 7 bases, and the junction held 8 bases outside the gene matches. CDR1 is SEHNR, CDR2 FQNEAQ, per germline (reference sequence). There are 15 residues in the CDR3. CDR3 DNA sequence: TGTGCCAGCAGCTTAGAACAGGGGGTGATAAGTGGCTACACCTTC. Its protein is CASSLEQGVISGYTF.

This clone was picked up one time. The chain is built from TRBV4-3 and TRBJ1-1; D is unresolved. The ends were cut back, 4 bases at V and 2 bases at J, with 8 bases in the middle. Germline V lookup: CDR1 LGHNA, CDR2 YSLEER. The CDR3 is 13 amino acids. The chain's CDR3 is CASSRDSNTEAFF. The CDR3 region has the DNA TGCGCCAGCAGCCGAGATTCAAACACTGAAGCTTTCTTT.

CDR3 DNA: TGTGCCAGCAGCTCTCCTACCGCGGAGTCCTATGGCTACACCTTC. Residues: CASSSPTAESYGYTF. The chain couples TRBV7-2 to TRBJ1-2; D is uncertain. Germline values: CDR1 SGHTA, CDR2 FQGNSA. The CDR3 covers 15 residues. The V end lost 4 bases, the J end lost 4 bases, and 16 bases lay between the germline ends.

This sequence joins TRBV6-6 and TRBJ2-5, with TRBD1 matching 9 bases. The CDR3 is 13 residues long. J was trimmed by 11 bases and V by 6 bases; bases with no gene match: 10. Germline CDR1 and CDR2: MNHNY and SVGAGI (reference sequence). The CDR3 region has the DNA TGTGCCAGCAGCCTACAGGGGGCGCGTGAGCAGTACTTC. It encodes CASSLQGAREQYF.

The chain is built from TRBV4-2 and TRBJ2-2, with 8 bases identical to TRBD2. The ends lost 1 base at V and 0 bases at J; junction bases unmatched: 4. Germline values: CDR1 LGHNA, CDR2 YNFKEQ. The CDR3 covers 17 residues. The CDR3 spells CASSQVVSGTNTGELFF. The CDR3, as DNA: TGTGCCAGCAGCCAAGTGGTTAGCGGGACGAACACCGGGGAGCTGTTTTTT.

The chain employs TRBV18 and TRBJ2-7, with D perhaps matching TRBD1 (5 bases). This CDR3 has 12 residues. The germline gives CDR1 KGHSH, CDR2 LQKENI. The V gene lost 9 bases and the J gene lost 4 bases, with 13 bases spanning the gap. The CDR3 DNA sequence: TGTGCCAGTACGACAGATGAGTACGAGCAGTACTTC. The encoded protein is CASTTDEYEQYF.

The V call is TRBV7-3, the J call TRBJ2-3, with D possibly matching TRBD2 (6 bases). Trimming took 5 bases from V and 5 from J, leaving 20 bases between them. The CDR3 is 16 residues long. In germline, CDR1 is SGHTA, CDR2 FQGTGA. The CDR3 coding sequence is TGTGCCAGCAGCAAGCTAGACGGGAGATTTGGAGATACGCAGTATTTT. Its translation is CASSKLDGRFGDTQYF.

The V gene is TRBV28, the J gene TRBJ2-7; 9 bases agree with TRBD1. V dropped 4 bases and J dropped 8; count of bases not matched to a gene: 9. CDR1 and CDR2 from the germline V gene are MDHEN and SYDVKM. The CDR3 extends over 14 amino acids. CDR3 sequence: CASSSGTGRWKQYF. The CDR3 DNA reads as TGTGCCAGCAGTTCGGGGACAGGGAGGTGGAAGCAGTACTTC.

The gene calls are TRBV19 and TRBJ2-6, with 8 bases fitting TRBD1. CDR1 and CDR2 (germline): LNHDA, SQIVND (reference sequence). V lost 8 bases and J lost 0; bases outside the gene matches: 12. The CDR3 sequence is 18 residues long. CDR3 amino acids: CASSHTTGGYSGANVLTF. The CDR3 nucleotides are TGTGCCAGTTCTCACACCACAGGGGGGTACTCTGGGGCCAACGTCCTGACTTTC.

The chain carries TRBV7-3 and TRBJ2-1; D remains ambiguous. This CDR3 is 13 amino acids long. The V gene's germline CDR1 is SGHTA and CDR2 FQGTGA. The V gene lost 3 bases and the J gene lost 9 bases, with 12 bases spanning the gap. CDR3 in DNA: TGTGCCAGCAGCTTCAGAGACGCAGGTGAGCAGTTCTTC. It codes for CASSFRDAGEQFF.

A single count supports this clone. The rearrangement uses TRBV7-3 and TRBJ2-5; maybe TRBD1 (5 bases). Germline CDR1 and CDR2: SGHTA and FQGTGA. Trimming took 8 bases from V and 6 from J, leaving 16 bases between them. CDR3 length: 13 amino acids. The CDR3 nucleotides read TGTGCCAGCGGCCCAGGGATGATGAAGACCCAGTACTTC. It yields the protein CASGPGMMKTQYF.

J is TRBJ1-5 and V is TRBV5-1, with D possibly matching TRBD1 (6 bases). V was trimmed by 4 bases and J by 2 bases, leaving 7 bases between them. The CDR3 length is 13 residues. In germline, CDR1 is SGHRS, CDR2 YFSETQ. The CDR3 is CASSEGGNQPQHF. The CDR3 DNA sequence: TGCGCCAGCAGCGAGGGGGGCAATCAGCCCCAGCATTTT.

V usage is TRBV19 and J usage is TRBJ2-3; 7 nucleotides align to TRBD2. CDR3 size: 14 residues. V lost 1 base and J lost 11; bases outside the gene matches: 9. Germline V CDR1 and CDR2: LNHDA, SQIVND (reference sequence). The CDR3, as DNA: TGTGCCAGTAGTATAGGACTAGCCCATCCTCAGCAGTATTTT. It yields the protein CASSIGLAHPQQYF.

The rearrangement joins TRBV7-9 to TRBJ1-5; 10 positions match TRBD1. V lost 3 bases and J lost 4; bases outside the gene matches: 0. This CDR3 is built from 14 residues. Germline V gives CDR1 SEHNR, CDR2 FQNEAQ (reference sequence). CDR3 in amino acids: CASSLGQGNQPQHF. In nucleotides, the CDR3 is TGTGCCAGCAGCTTGGGACAGGGGAATCAGCCCCAGCATTTT.

This sequence joins TRBV14 and TRBJ2-4, with a possible D match to TRBD2 (6 bases). The CDR3 extends over 17 amino acids. CDR1 is SGHDN, CDR2 FVKESK, per germline. V was shortened by 1 base and J by 1 base, with 14 bases between the two germline ends. CDR3 bases: TGTGCCAGCAGCCAAGGGGGCGGGGCCATCGCCAAAAACATTCAGTACTTC. It encodes CASSQGGGAIAKNIQYF.

The rearrangement links TRBV6-4 to TRBJ1-4; a possible D gene is TRBD1 (6 bases). This CDR3 has 13 amino acids. CDR1 and CDR2 from the germline V gene are MRHNA and SNTAGT. V gave up 4 bases and J gave up 3 bases, with 6 bases separating them. CDR3 region: CASSAGANEKLFF. The DNA for the CDR3 is TGTGCCAGCAGTGCAGGGGCTAATGAAAAACTGTTTTTT.

CDR3 sequence reads: CASSGGTGSREQYF. The CDR3 DNA follows: TGTGCCAGCAGCGGCGGGACAGGGTCTCGAGAGCAGTACTTC. The chain carries TRBV9 and TRBJ2-7; 9 bases agree with TRBD1. The CDR3 is made up of 14 amino acids. J lost 7 bases, V lost 3 bases, and 8 bases had no gene match. Germline assignment: CDR1 SGDLS and CDR2 YYNGEE.

The rearrangement links TRBV6-4 to TRBJ2-7, with TRBD2 identical over 11 bases. This CDR3 has 15 residues. V was clipped by 6 bases and J by 6 bases; unmatched bases: 10. The germline CDR1 and CDR2 sequences are MRHNA and SNTAGT. The DNA for the CDR3 is TGTGCCAGCAGACCTATAGCGGGAGGGCCGGGCGAGCAGTACTTC. Translating gives CASRPIAGGPGEQYF.

This clone was seen just once. The chain recombines TRBV29-1 with TRBJ1-2; possibly TRBD1 for D (5 bases). Germline V lookup: CDR1 SQVTM, CDR2 ANQGSEA. CDR3 size: 12 residues. The V and J ends lost 4 bases and 5 bases respectively, with 11 bases between them. The CDR3 region has the DNA TGCAGCGTTGTAGGGGCTACGTATGGCTACACCTTC. It is translated as CSVVGATYGYTF.

The chain is built from TRBV28 and TRBJ2-7; 10 nucleotides match TRBD2. The CDR3 is made up of 15 amino acids. Per the germline V gene, CDR1 is MDHEN and CDR2 is SYDVKM. Trimming took 4 bases from V and 3 from J; bases not matched to a gene: 6. The CDR3 loop reads CASSSRTSGNYEQYF. CDR3 DNA sequence: TGTGCCAGCAGTTCAAGGACTAGCGGTAACTACGAGCAGTACTTC.

The chain is built from TRBV28 and TRBJ2-7, with a tentative D call TRBD2 (6 bases). The CDR3 spans 13 residues. The ends were cut back, 8 bases at V and 3 bases at J, with 14 bases in the middle. CDR1 is MDHEN, CDR2 SYDVKM, per germline. The CDR3 DNA follows: TGTGCCAGCCGGGGACTGACCTTCTACGAGCAGTACTTC. Its translation is CASRGLTFYEQYF.

The chain is built from TRBV28 and TRBJ1-1; D remains ambiguous. The CDR3 has 14 amino acids. V lost 8 bases and J 1 base, leaving 14 bases between the germline ends. Germline V gives CDR1 MDHEN, CDR2 SYDVKM. The CDR3: CASASSVTNTEAFF. The CDR3 region has the DNA TGTGCCAGCGCCTCCTCGGTTACGAACACTGAAGCTTTCTTT.